This TCR beta chain originates from a study of shared clonotypes between healthy human individuals. Trimming took off 5 bases at V and 7 bases at J, with 14 bases between the two ends. Germline CDR1 reads LNHDA; CDR2 reads SQIVND (reference sequence). The CDR3 sequence is 13 residues long. Measured with immunoSEQ multiplex PCR; TCRdb has only the in-frame clones, and not every one. Of about 2.3 million clones listed, just under 95% are singletons. This rearrangement joins TRBV19 to TRBJ1-2; weak D call: TRBD1 (5 bases). Sequencing was performed on naive CD4+ T cells from PBMCs. Regarding subset: CD45RA+ positively selected. The sequence derives from a young man in good health. Some clones in this sample may be carry-over from other donors' samples. CDR3 amino acids: CASSPTGTAGYTF. The CDR3 DNA sequence: TGTGCCAGTAGTCCGACCGGGACGGCTGGCTACACCTTC.